This T cell receptor beta chain is from a study of post-analysis software for immune sequencing data. This clonotype was found a few times. The TCR beta cDNA libraries contained unique molecular identifiers. TCRdb redid the calling of the PCR reads with MiXCR, one entry per CDR3 protein. Here the sample spans around 150,000 distinct CDR3 sequences, about 37% being singletons. Germline CDR1 DFQATT, CDR2 SNEGSKA (reference sequence). CDR3 size: 12 residues. The V end lost 3 bases, the J end lost 1 base, and 7 bases lay between the germline ends. This rearrangement joins TRBV20-1 to TRBJ2-7, with D unclear. The origin of this receptor is a girl aged 5 to 17 with multiple sclerosis. The sample here was blood, taken after autologous hematopoietic stem cell transplantation. In DNA form, the CDR3 reads TGCAGTGCTAGGGACGGGTCCTACGAGCAGTACTTC. Protein product: CSARDGSYEQYF.